Sequencing of this TCR beta chain was carried out in a study of Graves' ophthalmopathy and Graves' hyperthyroidism. Study summary: No treatment had been given when peripheral blood was collected at initial diagnosis. The study's findings and limits: In separating ophthalmopathy from stable hyperthyroidism, a 13-signature model achieved 85% to 90% sensitivity and about 80% specificity.

This clonotype was recorded many times. Its target is not known. The CDR3 runs 15 residues. V was trimmed by 3 bases and J by 2 bases, leaving 10 bases between them. CDR3 regions of TCR beta were amplified from RNA transcripts. The workflow started with a first-round RT-PCR run with HTBI primers and then moved on to a second-round multiplex PCR. One entry per CDR3 protein, called by TCRdb with MiXCR from the multiplex PCR reads. The sample has over 150,000 distinct CDR3 sequences, 30% to 45% seen once. The starting material, roughly 9.7 ml of fresh peripheral blood, provided the PBMCs. This chain uses TRBV12-3 or TRBV12-4 with TRBJ2-2; a possible D gene is TRBD2 (7 bases). The sequence derives from a woman in her thirties or forties with Graves' ophthalmopathy. The sample was peripheral blood. The CDR3: CASSLGGPNTGELFF. The CDR3, as DNA: TGTGCCAGCAGTTTGGGGGGGCCCAACACCGGGGAGCTGTTTTTT.